The 15 T cell receptor beta chains presented below share a single source sample, sequenced in a study of T cell responses to AZD1222 COVID-19 vaccine. Here immunoSEQ multiplex PCR was the method, and the copy in TCRdb shows in-frame clones only, minus some. The sample has over 130,000 clones; around 90% are singletons. The sample here was peripheral blood, taken on day 0 of AZD1222 vaccination. The receptors derive from an adult in good health.

V usage is TRBV2 and J usage is TRBJ2-1; the match to TRBD2 covers 10 bases. Per the germline V gene, CDR1 is SNHLY and CDR2 is FYNNEI. V lost 1 base and J lost 7; bases outside the gene matches: 4. The CDR3 loop spans 15 amino acids. The CDR3 reads CASSEGTSGYNEQFF. The CDR3 DNA reads TGTGCCAGCAGTGAAGGGACTAGCGGTTATAATGAGCAGTTCTTC.

The chain combines TRBV19 with TRBJ1-2; maybe TRBD1 (5 bases). The CDR3 extends over 13 amino acids. Germline values: CDR1 LNHDA, CDR2 SQIVND (reference sequence). With 8 bases removed from V and 4 bases from J, the gap between germline ends came to 14 bases. The CDR3 DNA reads as TGTGCCAGTGCCGAGGGGATGACCTATGGCTACACCTTC. Protein product: CASAEGMTYGYTF.

This clone has at least ten counts. Other nucleotide sequences in the sample specify the same CDR3. The V call is TRBV18, the J call TRBJ1-1; the D is unclear. V gave up 1 base and J gave up 4 bases, with 7 bases separating them. The CDR3 length is 13 residues. Germline V CDR1 and CDR2: KGHSH, LQKENI. CDR3 coding DNA: TGTGCCAGCTCACCACAAGCGGGCACTGAAGCTTTCTTT. Translated: CASSPQAGTEAFF. The whole variable domain, filled in from reference TRBV18 and TRBJ1-1, reads NAGVMQNPRHLVRRRGQEARLRCSPMKGHSHVYWYRQLPEEGLKFMVYLQKENIIDESGMPKERFSAEFPKEGPSILRIQQVVRGDSAAYFCASSPQAGTEAFFGQGTRLTVV.

The V call is TRBV25-1, the J call TRBJ1-5; D is undetermined. Germline V gene sequence: CDR1 MGHDK, CDR2 SYGVNS. Trimming left V 9 bases short and J 0 bases short, with 12 bases between. This CDR3 comprises 14 residues. CDR3 nucleotide sequence: TGTGCCAGTGGGATGGCAGCTAGCAATCAGCCCCAGCATTTT. The encoded protein is CASGMAASNQPQHF.

The CDR3 loop reads CASSLATGANEKLFF. The CDR3, as DNA: TGTGCCAGCAGCTTGGCCACAGGGGCTAATGAAAAACTGTTTTTT. The rearrangement joins TRBV5-4 to TRBJ1-4; TRBD1 aligns across 7 bases. The germline gives CDR1 SGHNT, CDR2 YYREEE (reference sequence). The junction had 2 bases not matched to a gene; V was cut back by 0 bases and J by 3 bases. The CDR3 is 15 amino acids.

The V call is TRBV28, the J call TRBJ1-5; tentative D call: TRBD1 (5 bases). Trimming left V 2 bases short and J 2 bases short, with 16 bases between. The CDR3 length is 17 residues. In germline, CDR1 is MDHEN, CDR2 SYDVKM. The CDR3 DNA is TGTGCCAGCAGTTTAGTGGAGGGGCAGGTTGGCAATCAGCCCCAGCATTTT. Translation gives CASSLVEGQVGNQPQHF.

This clone was recorded only once. The chain combines TRBV15 with TRBJ2-7; no definite D call. The CDR3 is made up of 13 amino acids. Germline-derived CDR1 and CDR2 are LNHNV and YYDKDF (reference sequence). V shed 3 bases and J shed 6 bases, with 12 bases lying between them. As DNA, the CDR3 is TGTGCCACCAGCAGTCTCCAGGTGCGCGAGCAGTACTTC. It codes for CATSSLQVREQYF.

As DNA, the CDR3 is TGTGCCAGCAGCCAAGTCGACGGCCACCGGCGACCCCTCCACTTT. It encodes CASSQVDGHRRPLHF. This chain uses TRBV14 with TRBJ1-6; D is uncertain. CDR1 is SGHDN, CDR2 FVKESK, per germline. Trimming removed 1 base from V and 12 bases from J, with 16 bases in between. There are 15 residues in the CDR3.

The V call is TRBV5-1, the J call TRBJ2-1; D possibly corresponds to TRBD2 (6 bases). Germline values: CDR1 SGHRS, CDR2 YFSETQ. The CDR3 has 16 residues. V lost 3 bases and J 8 bases, leaving 21 bases between the germline ends. CDR3 coding DNA: TGCGCCAGCAGCTGGGCGACGGGCGGGATAGGTGATGAGCAGTTCTTC. Translated: CASSWATGGIGDEQFF.

The rearrangement links TRBV9 to TRBJ2-7, with D perhaps matching TRBD2 (5 bases). Germline assignment: CDR1 SGDLS and CDR2 YYNGEE. The CDR3 contains 13 residues. Between the trimmed V and J ends, which lost 0 bases and 3 bases, there was a span of 7 bases. The CDR3, as DNA: TGTGCCAGCAGCGTAGAAGAGGGCTACGAGCAGTACTTC. Translating gives CASSVEEGYEQYF.

Only one count was recorded for this clone. V is TRBV19 and J is TRBJ2-3, with TRBD2 as a possible D gene (5 bases). The germline CDR1 and CDR2 sequences are LNHDA and SQIVND (reference sequence). V shed 3 bases and J shed 1 base, with 8 bases lying between them. The CDR3 length is 14 residues. CDR3 region: CASSIGAGTDTQYF. The CDR3 DNA reads TGTGCCAGTAGTATTGGAGCGGGCACAGATACGCAGTATTTT.

The chain carries TRBV10-3 and TRBJ1-6, with 7 bases matching TRBD1. The CDR3 loop spans 14 amino acids. The germline V gene encodes CDR1 ENHRY and CDR2 SYGVKD. V lost 6 bases and J lost 5; bases outside the gene matches: 4. CDR3 in amino acids: CAIRQGRDNSPLHF. The CDR3 DNA sequence: TGTGCCATCAGACAGGGGCGAGATAATTCACCCCTCCACTTT.

The chain uses TRBV20-1 and TRBJ1-2; D gene unclear. Per the germline V gene, CDR1 is DFQATT and CDR2 is SNEGSKA (reference sequence). The CDR3 extends over 13 amino acids. Trimming removed 3 bases at V and 4 bases at J, with 12 bases between. The CDR3 sequence is CSASKPKPYGYTF. In DNA, the CDR3 is TGCAGTGCTAGTAAGCCCAAACCCTATGGCTACACCTTC.

The V call is TRBV6-1, the J call TRBJ2-7; D remains unclear. V lost 0 bases to trimming and J lost 0 bases, with 15 bases between them. The CDR3 is 17 residues long. Germline V gene sequence: CDR1 MNHNS, CDR2 SASEGT. DNA of the CDR3: TGTGCCAGCAGTGAAGCGCAATATACAGTAAGCTCCTACGAGCAGTACTTC. Translated: CASSEAQYTVSSYEQYF.

The genes are TRBV28 and TRBJ1-2, with a weak D call TRBD1 (6 bases). The CDR3 consists of 17 residues. Germline CDR1 reads MDHEN; CDR2 reads SYDVKM. V lost 5 bases and J 5 bases, leaving 24 bases between the germline ends. CDR3 protein: CASSPANGGAMGYGYTF. The CDR3 DNA follows: TGTGCCAGCAGTCCCGCGAATGGGGGGGCTATGGGGTATGGCTACACCTTC.